Below, 14 T cell receptor beta chains from the same sample are listed, as sequenced in a study of cytomegalovirus exposure and HLA in healthy donors (dated by TCRdb to about 2017). The library was prepared using the immunoSEQ multiplex PCR assay. A mixture of 60 forward primers for TCR Vbeta segments and 13 reverse primers for TCR Jbeta segments was used in the multiplex PCR. As stored in TCRdb, this immuneACCESS dataset retains in-frame rearrangements with V and J assigned. A fraction of the clones does not appear; measured against another copy, unresolved V genes explain less than half of the discrepancy, and the remainder lacks a known reason. The sample profile shows roughly 160,000 clones; 85% of them were found once. Jointly, the top ten make up 1% of the sample. The sample consisted of PBMCs. These receptors were taken from a boy under 10 years old in good health and CMV-seronegative.

V and J are TRBV5-1 and TRBJ2-1, with 10 bases that match TRBD2. The length of the CDR3 is 16 residues. V gave up 0 bases and J gave up 3 bases; unmatched junction bases: 3. Germline V gene lookup returns CDR1 SGHRS and CDR2 YFSETQ. In DNA, the CDR3 is TGCGCCAGCAGCTTGGCCCCTAGCGGGGGCTACAATGAGCAGTTCTTC. Its translation is CASSLAPSGGYNEQFF.

V and J are TRBV30 and TRBJ1-1; D is unresolved. Germline values: CDR1 GTSNPN, CDR2 SVGIG (reference sequence). This CDR3 spans 12 amino acids. Trimming removed 3 bases at V and 2 bases at J, with 7 bases between. The CDR3 is CAWRGPNTEAFF. CDR3 DNA: TGTGCCTGGAGGGGCCCCAACACTGAAGCTTTCTTT. Complete variable domain (other parts from reference TRBV30 and TRBJ1-1): SQTIHQWPATLVQPVGSPLSLECTVEGTSNPNLYWYRQAAGRGLQLLFYSVGIGQISSEVPQNLSASRPQDRQFILSSKKLLLSDSGFYLCAWRGPNTEAFFGQGTRLTVV.

This clone appeared once. The V gene is TRBV6-1, the J gene TRBJ1-3; no firm D call. The ends were cut back, 6 bases at V and 8 bases at J, with 8 bases in the middle. CDR1 and CDR2 from the germline V gene are MNHNS and SASEGT. The CDR3 spans 11 residues. CDR3: CASRMGDTIYF. The CDR3 DNA follows: TGTGCCAGCAGGATGGGCGACACCATATATTTT.

This chain links TRBV28 with TRBJ1-5; D is undetermined. Trimming took 3 bases from V and 1 from J, leaving 7 bases between them. CDR1 is MDHEN and CDR2 is SYDVKM in the germline V gene. This CDR3 spans 14 amino acids. CDR3 sequence: CASSFPVSNQPQHF. The DNA for the CDR3 is TGTGCCAGCAGTTTTCCGGTAAGCAATCAGCCCCAGCATTTT.

V is TRBV13 and J is TRBJ2-3, with D uncertain. Per the germline V gene, CDR1 is PRHDT and CDR2 is FYEKMQ (reference sequence). V lost 5 bases and J lost 4, with 22 bases in between. The CDR3 is 17 residues long. The CDR3 nucleotides are TGTGCCAGCAGCCGAAAGGCTACGACTTCTAAGGCAGATACGCAGTATTTT. Translation gives CASSRKATTSKADTQYF. Based on the CDR3 plus reference TRBV13 and TRBJ2-3, the full variable domain is AAGVIQSPRHLIKEKRETATLKCYPIPRHDTVYWYQQGPGQDPQFLISFYEKMQSDKGSIPDRFSAQQFSDYHSELNMSSLELGDSALYFCASSRKATTSKADTQYFGPGTRLTVL.

This clone was picked up a small number of times. The chain carries TRBV9 and TRBJ2-5; maybe TRBD2 (6 bases). Germline-derived CDR1 and CDR2 are SGDLS and YYNGEE. The CDR3 is 14 amino acids. Trimming cost V 6 bases and J 0 bases, with 12 bases left between them. CDR3 nucleotides: TGTGCCAGCACCCCTGGGGGGAACCAAGAGACCCAGTACTTC. It translates to CASTPGGNQETQYF.

V usage is TRBV15 and J usage is TRBJ2-2, with 7 bases lining up with TRBD1. The V segment lost 5 bases and the J segment 4 bases; nucleotides outside the gene matches: 7. Germline V lookup: CDR1 LNHNV, CDR2 YYDKDF (reference sequence). This CDR3 has 15 residues. The CDR3 sequence is CATSEGADSTGELFF. The CDR3 DNA is TGTGCCACCAGCGAGGGGGCAGACAGCACCGGGGAGCTGTTTTTT.

The chain carries TRBV11-2 and TRBJ2-2, with D possibly TRBD1 on 5 matching bases. CDR3 size: 16 residues. V was trimmed by 1 base and J by 6 bases, leaving 15 bases between them. CDR1 SGHAT and CDR2 FQNNGV come from the germline V gene. CDR3 DNA sequence: TGTGCCAGCAGCTTAGCCCCGCGTAGGGGCGCCGGGGAGCTGTTTTTT. This gives the protein CASSLAPRRGAGELFF. The full variable domain, in which reference TRBV11-2 and TRBJ2-2 provide the parts outside the CDR3, is EAGVAQSPRYKIIEKRQSVAFWCNPISGHATLYWYQQILGQGPKLLIQFQNNGVVDDSQLPKDRFSAERLKGVDSTLKIQPAKLEDSAVYLCASSLAPRRGAGELFFGEGSRLTVL.

The chain couples TRBV19 to TRBJ2-5, with D perhaps matching TRBD1 (6 bases). Germline loops: CDR1 LNHDA, CDR2 SQIVND (reference sequence). V was cut by 5 bases and J by 5 bases, with 12 bases left in between. The CDR3 length is 13 residues. The DNA for the CDR3 is TGTGCCAGTAGTTGGGACACCGAGGAGACCCAGTACTTC. It codes for CASSWDTEETQYF.

V gene TRBV10-3 combines with J gene TRBJ2-5, with TRBD2 matching 7 bases. After removal of 11 bases from V and 0 bases from J, the junction contained 3 bases not matched to a gene. Germline lookup yields CDR1 ENHRY and CDR2 SYGVKD. This CDR3 contains 12 residues. CDR3: CACGGNQETQYF. CDR3 nucleotide sequence: TGTGCCTGCGGGGGTAACCAAGAGACCCAGTACTTC.

The V gene is TRBV28, the J gene TRBJ1-5; TRBD1 agrees at 10 bases. The V gene end was trimmed by 5 bases and the J gene end by 4 bases; junction bases not matched to a gene: 2. CDR3 length: 14 residues. Germline CDR1 MDHEN, CDR2 SYDVKM. The CDR3 here is CASSPDRGNQPQHF. The CDR3 DNA sequence: TGTGCCAGCAGTCCGGACAGGGGGAATCAGCCCCAGCATTTT.

This chain joins TRBV28 and TRBJ2-3; TRBD2 agrees at 10 bases. The ends lost 4 bases at V and 4 bases at J; junction bases unmatched: 5. This CDR3 has 15 residues. CDR1 MDHEN and CDR2 SYDVKM come from the germline V gene. CDR3 amino acids: CASSSQRGGADTQYF. The CDR3 DNA reads TGTGCCAGCAGTTCCCAGCGGGGGGGGGCAGATACGCAGTATTTT.

J is TRBJ2-1 and V is TRBV28, with D tentatively TRBD2 (5 bases). V dropped 2 bases and J dropped 0 bases, with 14 bases sitting between them. Germline V gene data show CDR1 as MDHEN and CDR2 as SYDVKM. This CDR3 contains 17 residues. CDR3 bases: TGTGCCAGCAGTTTACCTAGCACGAACCCCTCCTACAATGAGCAGTTCTTC. It is translated as CASSLPSTNPSYNEQFF. Full variable domain (rest looked up from reference TRBV28 and TRBJ2-1): DVKVTQSSRYLVKRTGEKVFLECVQDMDHENMFWYRQDPGLGLRLIYFSYDVKMKEKGDIPEGYSVSREKKERFSLILESASTNQTSMYLCASSLPSTNPSYNEQFFGPGTRLTVL.

The chain is built from TRBV9 and TRBJ2-7; 8 bases fit TRBD2. In germline, CDR1 is SGDLS, CDR2 YYNGEE. This CDR3 has 15 amino acids. The V gene end was trimmed by 4 bases and the J gene end by 0 bases; junction bases not matched to a gene: 6. The CDR3 DNA follows: TGTGCCAGCAGCCCCCCGGCGGGAGGCTCCTACGAGCAGTACTTC. It encodes CASSPPAGGSYEQYF.